Presented here are 20 T cell receptor beta chains from one specimen sequenced in a study of T cell responses to AZD1222 COVID-19 vaccine. The data were produced by immunoSEQ multiplex PCR, yet TCRdb's version contains in-frame clones alone and is incomplete. The sample consists of approximately 100,000 clones, over 75% of them appearing once. The source was peripheral blood, collected on day 0 of AZD1222 vaccination. The receptors shown here come from an adult in good health.

This rearrangement joins TRBV27 to TRBJ2-1; no clear D. Germline V gene data show CDR1 as MNHEY and CDR2 as SMNVEV (reference sequence). Trimming stripped 1 base from V and 0 bases from J, with 13 bases between. The CDR3 runs 17 residues. DNA for the CDR3: TGTGCCAGCAGTTTATTGTTCACGGTTAGCTCCTACAATGAGCAGTTCTTC. This codes for CASSLLFTVSSYNEQFF.

This clone was detected only once. This sequence joins TRBV19 and TRBJ2-3; D not certain. The CDR3 sequence is 17 residues long. Per the germline V gene, CDR1 is LNHDA and CDR2 is SQIVND (reference sequence). Trimming took 4 bases from V and 2 from J, leaving 19 bases between them. The CDR3 DNA reads as TGTGCCAGTAGTAGGACGCCGGTCAGGCGCTCCACAGATACGCAGTATTTT. Translated: CASSRTPVRRSTDTQYF.

The genes are TRBV19 and TRBJ2-3, with D maybe TRBD1 (6 bases). The CDR3 length is 17 residues. Germline CDR1 LNHDA, CDR2 SQIVND (reference sequence). V shed 7 bases and J shed 2 bases, with 22 bases lying between them. CDR3 coding DNA: TGTGCCAGTAATAGCCCCCTTTTGGGACAATCCACAGATACGCAGTATTTT. This encodes CASNSPLLGQSTDTQYF.

The rearrangement joins TRBV6-6 to TRBJ2-1; 8 bases align to TRBD2. Germline V gene data show CDR1 as MNHNY and CDR2 as SVGAGI (reference sequence). V gave up 5 bases and J gave up 2 bases; unmatched junction bases: 14. This CDR3 has 18 amino acids. CDR3 coding DNA: TGTGCCAGCAGTCCCGGGACTAGTGGGGCCATCCCCTACAATGAGCAGTTCTTC. Protein sequence: CASSPGTSGAIPYNEQFF.

The chain carries TRBV12-5 and TRBJ1-4; a weak D match, TRBD1 (6 bases). CDR3 length: 16 residues. The germline V gene encodes CDR1 LGHNT and CDR2 FRNRAP. Trimming pared 1 base from V and 5 bases from J, leaving 14 bases between. The DNA for the CDR3 is TGTGCTAGTGGTTTGGGCCCCCCAGGGGTCAATGAAAAACTGTTTTTT. The encoded protein is CASGLGPPGVNEKLFF.

This sequence joins TRBV29-1 and TRBJ1-4; the D gene is possibly TRBD1 (5 bases). Germline V lookup: CDR1 SQVTM, CDR2 ANQGSEA. Trimming removed 7 bases at V and 6 bases at J, with 9 bases between. This CDR3 is built from 11 residues. CDR3 in DNA: TGCAGCGCTGGGACGGATGAAAAACTGTTTTTT. As protein: CSAGTDEKLFF.

This chain connects TRBV18 to TRBJ2-3; D might be TRBD2 (5 bases). The CDR3 loop spans 15 amino acids. V dropped 3 bases and J dropped 0 bases, with 10 bases sitting between them. Per the germline V gene, CDR1 is KGHSH and CDR2 is LQKENI. The CDR3 DNA reads TGTGCCAGCTCACCGGACTTTCAAAGCACAGATACGCAGTATTTT. Translation: CASSPDFQSTDTQYF.

The table lists this clone with a count of one. The chain joins TRBV1 to TRBJ2-3. TRBV1 is an annotated pseudogene. The CDR3 has 15 residues. The CDR3 sequence: CTSSRQLGGTDTQYF. In DNA, the CDR3 is TGCACCAGCAGCCGGCAACTAGGGGGCACAGATACGCAGTATTTT.

V and J are TRBV7-9 and TRBJ2-1, with D hard to call. The germline CDR1 and CDR2 sequences are SEHNR and FQNEAQ (reference sequence). This CDR3 is built from 15 residues. V lost 2 bases to trimming and J lost 5 bases, with 13 bases between them. CDR3 coding DNA: TGTGCCAGCAGCTTACGACCATACGGTAACAATGAGCAGTTCTTC. It translates to CASSLRPYGNNEQFF.

The chain couples TRBV27 to TRBJ2-5, with D hard to call. The CDR3 runs 15 residues. Trimming cost V 5 bases and J 5 bases, with 18 bases left between them. Germline V CDR1 and CDR2: MNHEY, SMNVEV (reference sequence). The CDR3 DNA follows: TGTGCCAGCAGTGCCTCTGAACTCGTCTGGGAGACCCAGTACTTC. Protein sequence: CASSASELVWETQYF.

The V and J genes are TRBV6-5 and TRBJ2-2; no clear D. The V and J ends lost 7 bases and 5 bases respectively, with 11 bases between them. The germline CDR1 and CDR2 sequences are MNHEY and SVGAGI. The CDR3 is 13 residues long. In DNA form, the CDR3 reads TGTGCCAGCAATGGGAAGGAGACCGGGGAGCTGTTTTTT. It codes for CASNGKETGELFF.

The chain links TRBV6-5 to TRBJ2-7; 10 positions agree with TRBD1. Germline V gene lookup returns CDR1 MNHEY and CDR2 SVGAGI. This CDR3 is 15 amino acids long. V was clipped by 2 bases and J by 3 bases; unmatched bases: 4. CDR3 region: CASSYRDRGLYEQYF. The DNA of the CDR3 is TGTGCCAGCAGTTACCGGGACAGGGGTCTCTACGAGCAGTACTTC.

This clone was seen a single time. The chain links TRBV6-5 to TRBJ2-3; 8 nucleotides match TRBD2. Trimming cost V 4 bases and J 6 bases; bases outside gene matches: 9. Germline V gene data show CDR1 as MNHEY and CDR2 as SVGAGI. The CDR3 length is 15 residues. CDR3 in DNA: TGTGCCAGCAGTTCCCAACGGGGGGGCCGGGATACGCAGTATTTT. Translating it yields CASSSQRGGRDTQYF.

The J gene is TRBJ1-4, the V gene TRBV2; D is perhaps TRBD1 (5 bases). This CDR3 region has 13 residues. The germline V and J ends were trimmed by 4 bases and 8 bases, with 11 bases remaining between them. The germline V gene has CDR1 SNHLY and CDR2 FYNNEI. For the CDR3, the DNA is TGTGCCAGCAGTGGGGGGGGAAGGGAAAAACTGTTTTTT. Translating gives CASSGGGREKLFF.

This clone was recorded once. V and J are TRBV18 and TRBJ2-1; perhaps TRBD2 as D (5 bases). Germline CDR1 is KGHSH and CDR2 is LQKENI. V shed 3 bases and J shed 8 bases, with 14 bases lying between them. CDR3 length equals 14 residues. The chain's CDR3 is CASSPPRDRDEQFF. The CDR3 nucleotides read TGTGCCAGCTCACCCCCACGGGATAGGGATGAGCAGTTCTTC.

This chain connects TRBV4-1 to TRBJ2-3, with unresolved D. V was clipped by 4 bases and J by 2 bases, with 7 bases between them. Germline V CDR1 and CDR2: MGHRA, YSYEKL. The CDR3 contains 13 residues. The CDR3 here is CASSPRITDTQYF. Written as DNA, the CDR3 is TGCGCCAGCAGCCCCAGAATCACAGATACGCAGTATTTT.

The V call is TRBV9, the J call TRBJ1-3, with D hard to call. Germline assignment: CDR1 SGDLS and CDR2 YYNGEE. The V end lost 0 bases, the J end lost 7 bases, and 11 bases lay between the germline ends. CDR3 length equals 14 residues. The CDR3 here is CASSVEVAGNTIYF. CDR3 DNA: TGTGCCAGCAGCGTAGAGGTCGCCGGTAACACCATATATTTT.

V usage is TRBV7-8 and J usage is TRBJ2-7, with 10 positions matching TRBD2. The CDR3 has 17 amino acids. CDR1 and CDR2 from the germline V gene are SGHVS and FQNEAQ. The J segment lost 5 bases and the V segment lost 5 bases, leaving 15 bases of the junction unmatched. DNA for the CDR3: TGTGCCAGCAGCGGTCCTAGAGCGGGGGGGAGGTCGGACGAGCAGTACTTC. As protein: CASSGPRAGGRSDEQYF.

The gene calls are TRBV13 and TRBJ1-2; 7 nucleotides line up with TRBD1. The length of the CDR3 is 17 residues. In germline, CDR1 is PRHDT, CDR2 FYEKMQ (reference sequence). The trim removed 4 bases at V and 4 bases at J, leaving 15 bases unmatched. CDR3 in amino acids: CASSSLSTGWDSYGYTF. CDR3 in DNA: TGTGCCAGCAGCTCTTTATCGACAGGGTGGGACTCCTATGGCTACACCTTC.

The rearrangement joins TRBV5-5 to TRBJ1-5; the D is unclear. The germline V gene has CDR1 SGHKS and CDR2 YYEKEE (reference sequence). The V end was cut by 1 base, the J end by 3 bases, with 8 bases between. The CDR3 spans 14 residues. CDR3 loop: CASSLWRNNQPQHF. The DNA for the CDR3 is TGTGCCAGCAGCTTGTGGAGGAACAATCAGCCCCAGCATTTT.